This TCR beta chain was captured by sequencing in a study of T cell responses to AZD1222 COVID-19 vaccine (dated by TCRdb to the early 2020s). Concerning the study at large: AZD1222 recipients with second doses at about 4 weeks or about 12 weeks were pooled, because spike-specific TCR depth and breadth did not differ between schedules. TCR sequencing covered 230 or so trial participants: 207 given two doses of AZD1222 and around 25 given two doses of MenACWY control vaccine. Trial participants were enrolled by age into 18-55, 56-69 and 70-plus year subgroups, with about 150, 28 and 57 TCR-sequenced participants respectively.

The CDR3 regions of human TCRbeta chains were analyzed by immunosequencing. Per the source publication's procedure: TCRs in the repertoires were compared against a reference library of SARS-CoV-2-specific TCRs that had been generated with the MIRA antigen-specificity platform. Breadth was defined as the fraction of unique TCRs that were SARS-CoV-2-associated, and depth was defined as the fraction of total T cells that were SARS-CoV-2-associated. Using the MIRA data, every spike-specific TCR was mapped to the spike region that the TCR reacted to and assigned to either a CD4 or a CD8 class. Log10-transformed breadth and depth values were compared by one-way ANOVA with Sidak's multiple comparisons tests. Held by TCRdb, this immuneACCESS table contains in-frame sequences only and omits some clones. Under half of the omission traces to an unresolved V gene where checked; the cause of the rest is unknown. That table gives V, J and clone size, and the DNA gave D and trimming. This sample lists some 150,000 clones; 88% were detected once. Around 3.2% of the sample is in the top ten clones.

Reading the germline V gene gives CDR1 SNHLY and CDR2 FYNNEI. The CDR3 runs 12 residues from the cysteine to the phenylalanine. Kept here is only the CDR3 DNA, which spans 36 bases and is read in frame from base 1. Trimmed from V: 8 bases; trimmed from J: 3 bases; junction bases lacking a gene match: 3. The intended sense of this specimen's time point label: baseline before first vaccination. Vaccinee samples came from UK trials COV001 and COV002, including a single-blind randomized controlled phase 2/3 trial of AZD1222 (ChAdOx1 nCoV-19) in healthy adults. Trial participant PBMC samples were collected at day 0 and day 28 after the second dose for TCRbeta chain sequencing. The paper as a whole reports these results and caveats: No day 14 peak-response samples were available, so repertoires were characterized only after the peak T cell response. Participants were mostly white British and included more females than males, and it was suggested by the authors that clonal diversity may have been underestimated. A significant rise in spike-specific TCR breadth and depth was observed after two AZD1222 doses relative to day 0 and relative to MenACWY recipients. Only five or six AZD1222 recipients were SARS-CoV-2 seropositive at baseline, limiting conclusions about previously exposed vaccinees. CD4 TCRs associated with the vaccine covered the entire spike protein, and the dominant responses were in regions 160-218 and 743-854. Epitopes outside the regions mutated in the B.1.351 and B.1.1.7 variants were reportedly recognized by nearly half of the unique spike-specific TCRs. The 56-69-year group was small, and its depth increase did not reach significance, likely because of low power.

Concerning this clone: Its antigen remains undetermined. Per-base quality was not reported, and no clone a single base away is much larger than it.

Sample: peripheral blood, taken on day 0 of AZD1222 vaccination. The clonotype was recovered from an adult in good health. The rearrangement combines TRBV2 with TRBJ1-2; TRBD1 aligns with 7 central bases. The bases are TGTGCCAGCCGAGGACAGGACTATGGCTACACCTTC. It is translated as CASRGQDYGYTF.